This T cell receptor beta chain was observed in a study of blood T cell repertoires in COVID-19 (dated by TCRdb to the early 2020s). Concerning the study at large: Samples from collaborators originated in the United States, Italy and Spain and spanned both the acute and convalescent phases of COVID-19. A de-identified subject ID, COVID-19 status, age in years and sex were almost always included in the sample metadata. The material from the prospective study consisted of cDNA or gDNA derived from T cells, B-cell-depleted T cells, or PBMCs. Subjects who had been exposed to COVID-19, were actively infected with it, or had recovered from it provided the deeply sampled blood TCRbeta repertoires that made up the dataset. Where available, HLA class I and class II types were taken from metadata supplied by the sample provider and were not determined by assay-based typing. Samples were obtained from the ongoing ImmuneRACE study (first 160 participants) and from over 1,000 subjects provided by 6 global collaborators. The repertoires were made available in a free public database intended to serve as a resource for research on the immune response to SARS-CoV-2. What the work shows at the level of the full study, not this receptor alone: The quantity of clinical and demographic metadata differed by source and by participant and was supplied without curation.

As to this clone: Its binding antigen is unknown. Base qualities were left out, and no much larger clone turns up one base away.

Reading from cysteine to phenylalanine, the CDR3 counts 14 amino acids. This entry keeps only the CDR3 DNA: 42 bases, framed from base 1. V is cut back by 9 bases and J by 0 bases, with 3 bases in the junction unmatched. Per the germline V gene (reference sequence), LNHDA is the CDR1 and SQIVND is the CDR2. The immunoSEQ Assay, a bias-controlled multiplex PCR, was used to amplify TCRbeta CDR3 regions from genomic DNA. The source study handled its data this way. Nucleated cell counts per sample were estimated from amplification of reference gene primers within the assay. To quantify the absolute abundance of each unique TCRbeta CDR3 rearrangement, sequence reads were collapsed and filtered. For each sample, productive Simpson clonality was calculated by taking the square root of Simpson's diversity index across productive rearrangements. What TCRdb holds here is the immuneACCESS table cut down to in-frame rearrangements. Part of the clones is not present; checked against another copy, under half of the missing clones reflect an unresolved V gene, and the others are unexplained. V, J and clone size are those of that table, while D and trimming were read from the DNA. For this sample there are about 110,000 clones; about 88% appear just once. Of the sample, roughly 8.1% is held by the ten largest clones.

Another Seattle source contributed samples from volunteer blood donors who had recovered from COVID-19. Each collaborating institution followed its own protocols to collect whole blood in K2EDTA tubes. For TCRbeta analysis, collaborators shipped samples as frozen whole blood, isolated PBMCs, or DNA extracted from either of those sample types. The sequencing sample was made of peripheral blood. The chain uses TRBV19 and TRBJ2-3; the junction holds 10 bases that match TRBD2. This sequence originates from a woman in her seventies who had recovered from COVID-19. The CDR3 corresponds to CASGSGRSTDTQYF. The DNA sequence is as follows: TGTGCCAGCGGTAGCGGGAGGAGCACAGATACGCAGTATTTT.